In its sample, the clone carrying this T cell receptor beta chain ranks as large. Germline loops: CDR1 KGHSH, CDR2 LQKENI. The CDR3 runs 16 residues. Trimming left V 4 bases short and J 4 bases short, with 20 bases between. This entry is derived from a study of sequential checkpoint blockade in melanoma. At the level of the study: First-line arms were nivolumab then ipilimumab, or the reverse, randomized 1:1. Both treatment sequences were followed by maintenance nivolumab.

As for treatment: randomized to nivolumab then ipilimumab (arm A) or the reverse (arm B). Patients had received no earlier DNA-damaging chemotherapy. Live CD3+CD8+ CD19− CD56− cells were sorted from PBMCs. Clones were sequenced by immunoSEQ multiplex PCR, and TCRdb holds only the in-frame ones, with some missing. This sample has several thousand clones, with 58% found just once. The source was CD8+ T cells sorted from blood (inferred from file names), collected from a patient given nivolumab and ipilimumab in sequence. The gene calls are TRBV18 and TRBJ2-7; TRBD1 might be the D (6 bases). This clonotype was sampled from a human donor with melanoma. The CDR3 nucleotides read TGTGCCAGCTCACTTGGGACAAGACGTAAAGAATACGAGCAGTACTTC. Its translation: CASSLGTRRKEYEQYF.